The next 21 T cell receptor beta chains were all read from a single sample in a study of T cells in Graves' hyperthyroidism and ophthalmopathy. Amplification targeted TCR beta CDR3 regions from RNA transcripts. An initial round of RT-PCR targeting the TCR CDR3 relied on the HTBI primer set. TCRdb itself ran the multiplex PCR reads through MiXCR, one entry per CDR3 protein. Found here are 610,000 or so distinct CDR3 sequences, about half of them singletons; the top ten hold 7.5% to 8.5%. Sequenced input: peripheral blood or thyroid tissue (not recorded which). All receptors derive from a woman aged 18-29 years with Graves' hyperthyroidism.

The V and J genes are TRBV7-3 and TRBJ2-3; 9 bases fit TRBD2. CDR1 SGHTA and CDR2 FQGTGA come from the germline V gene. The V segment lost 5 bases and the J segment 0 bases; nucleotides outside the gene matches: 3. CDR3 length: 15 residues. CDR3: CASSRTSVSTDTQYF. CDR3 nucleotides: TGTGCCAGCAGCCGGACTAGCGTTAGCACAGATACGCAGTATTTT.

The chain couples TRBV6-5 to TRBJ1-6; the D gene is possibly TRBD1 (5 bases). The CDR3 covers 15 residues. Per the germline V gene, CDR1 is MNHEY and CDR2 is SVGAGI. The V end lost 0 bases, the J end lost 7 bases, and 10 bases lay between the germline ends. The CDR3, as DNA: TGTGCCAGCAGTTACTCGGCAGGGCCCAATTCACCCCTCCACTTT. Amino acids: CASSYSAGPNSPLHF.

J is TRBJ2-7 and V is TRBV7-3, with D unclear. Germline V CDR1 and CDR2: SGHTA, FQGTGA. Trimming shortened V by 6 bases and J by 7 bases, and 16 bases separated the two germline ends. The CDR3 runs to 13 residues. Written as DNA, the CDR3 is TGTGCCAGCAGTCAGGTAGCTTGGGATGAGCAGTACTTC. Residues: CASSQVAWDEQYF.

This clonotype was detected ten times or more. This chain joins TRBV7-9 and TRBJ1-6; 8 bases align to TRBD1. Germline V lookup: CDR1 SEHNR, CDR2 FQNEAQ (reference sequence). The J segment lost 7 bases and the V segment lost 8 bases, leaving 13 bases of the junction unmatched. The CDR3 has 16 amino acids. CDR3: CASQTLLGQGNSPLHF. In DNA form, the CDR3 reads TGTGCCAGCCAGACTCTACTCGGACAGGGAAATTCACCCCTCCACTTT.

The table lists this clonotype with many counts. CDR3 loop: CSARDGRDTEAFF. DNA for the CDR3: TGCAGTGCTAGAGATGGTAGGGACACTGAAGCTTTCTTT. The chain uses TRBV20-1 and TRBJ1-1, with D hard to call. The V end lost 0 bases, the J end lost 3 bases, and 8 bases lay between the germline ends. This CDR3 spans 13 amino acids. The germline CDR1 and CDR2 sequences are DFQATT and SNEGSKA (reference sequence).

In its sample, this clonotype was seen many times. The chain links TRBV7-6 to TRBJ1-3; no clear D. Germline assignment: CDR1 SGHVS and CDR2 FNYEAQ. V was trimmed by 5 bases and J by 4 bases, leaving 15 bases between them. The CDR3 totals 15 residues. CDR3 in DNA: TGTGCCAGCAGCGGTATCGGAGGATCGGGAAACACCATATATTTT. This encodes CASSGIGGSGNTIYF.

V usage is TRBV20-1 and J usage is TRBJ1-4, with D possibly matching TRBD1 (6 bases). CDR3 length: 13 residues. Germline V lookup: CDR1 DFQATT, CDR2 SNEGSKA (reference sequence). V lost 4 bases and J 8 bases, leaving 14 bases between the germline ends. The CDR3 sequence: CSATNRDREKLFF. The CDR3 DNA sequence: TGCAGTGCTACCAACAGGGACCGGGAAAAACTGTTTTTT.

The chain uses TRBV12-3 or TRBV12-4 and TRBJ2-2; D remains unclear. With 5 bases removed from V and 7 bases from J, the gap between germline ends came to 11 bases. CDR3 size: 13 residues. CDR3 in DNA: TGTGCCAGCAGTGAGTCGGGTCGCGGGGAGCTGTTTTTT. The encoded protein is CASSESGRGELFF.

This clonotype was seen repeatedly, ten times or more. The rearrangement joins TRBV12-3 or TRBV12-4 to TRBJ2-7; 11 bases fit TRBD2. After removal of 5 bases from V and 6 bases from J, the junction contained 6 bases not matched to a gene. The CDR3 is made up of 14 amino acids. The CDR3 spells CASSPILAGVEQYF. The DNA of the CDR3 is TGTGCCAGCAGTCCTATACTAGCGGGAGTCGAGCAGTACTTC.

This clonotype occurred once. V and J are TRBV10-3 and TRBJ1-2; TRBD1 matches 10 bases. Germline assignment: CDR1 ENHRY and CDR2 SYGVKD. With 5 bases clipped from V and 3 bases from J, the junction kept 9 bases outside the gene matches. The CDR3 totals 16 residues. Here the CDR3 reads CAISTGQGRLDYGYTF. The CDR3 bases are TGTGCCATCAGTACGGGACAGGGGAGATTGGACTATGGCTACACCTTC.

This clonotype was picked up a small number of times. The chain recombines TRBV7-3 with TRBJ2-2, with 10 bases fitting TRBD2. Per the germline V gene, CDR1 is SGHTA and CDR2 is FQGTGA. V shed 4 bases and J 0 bases; nucleotides not matched to a gene: 14. This CDR3 has 20 residues. The CDR3 sequence: CASSYFFRLAGLPNTGELFF. The CDR3 DNA sequence: TGTGCCAGCAGCTACTTTTTTCGACTAGCGGGCCTCCCGAACACCGGGGAGCTGTTTTTT.

The sample holds many counts of this clonotype. The junction differs from germline at one of its ends, possibly a read error. The chain links TRBV5-8 to TRBJ2-6; D might be TRBD1 (6 bases). Germline V gene data show CDR1 as SGHTS and CDR2 as YDEGEE. The length of the CDR3 is 15 residues. This CDR3 reads CASSSGHSGAIVLTF. CDR3 nucleotides: TGTGCCAGCAGCTCGGGACACTCTGGGGCCATCGTCCTGACTTTC.

The rearrangement uses TRBV7-7 and TRBJ2-7; tentatively, D is TRBD1 or TRBD2 (6 bases each). Trimming shortened V by 3 bases and J by 5 bases, and 17 bases separated the two germline ends. Germline CDR1 SSHAT, CDR2 FNYEAQ (reference sequence). The CDR3 spans 15 residues. CDR3 coding DNA: TGTGCCAGCAGCTTGGGGGCAGGAGGGGCCAACGAGCAGTACTTC. It yields the protein CASSLGAGGANEQYF.

With regard to this clonotype: A clone one base away is much larger, so this may be a read error. This chain links TRBV10-3 with TRBJ2-5; 7 bases are a match to TRBD2. Trimming took 5 bases from V and 5 from J; bases not matched to a gene: 5. CDR1 and CDR2 (germline): ENHRY, SYGVKD. The length of the CDR3 is 13 residues. The CDR3, as DNA: TGTGCCATCAGTCCGGGGACTATGGAGACCCAGTACTTC. This sequence encodes CAISPGTMETQYF.

As to this clonotype: An end of the junction does not agree with germline; a read error may underlie this. The rearrangement uses TRBV24-1 and TRBJ1-4; tentative D call: TRBD1 (6 bases). Per the germline V gene, CDR1 is KGHDR and CDR2 is SFDVKD. The CDR3 contains 14 residues. In DNA, the CDR3 is TGTGCCAGCAGTGATCAGGGGCACTATGAAAAACTGTTTTTT. Its translation: CASSDQGHYEKLFF.

V gene TRBV20-1 combines with J gene TRBJ1-2; TRBD1 might be the D (5 bases). V dropped 6 bases and J dropped 8 bases, with 19 bases sitting between them. There are 13 residues in the CDR3. Germline CDR1 and CDR2: DFQATT and SNEGSKA (reference sequence). The CDR3 bases are TGCAGTGCCACCAGTGATTCGGGGGACGGCTACACCTTC. It specifies CSATSDSGDGYTF.

This chain links TRBV7-2 with TRBJ2-6, with D perhaps being TRBD1 or TRBD2 (5 bases each). Germline assignment: CDR1 SGHTA and CDR2 FQGNSA. Trimming removed 1 base from V and 2 bases from J, with 9 bases in between. This CDR3 spans 16 amino acids. This CDR3 reads CASSLVGTAGANVLTF. The CDR3 region has the DNA TGTGCCAGCAGCTTAGTAGGGACGGCTGGGGCCAACGTCCTGACTTTC.

The chain joins TRBV20-1 to TRBJ2-1, with TRBD2 matching over 8 bases. This CDR3 contains 16 residues. The J segment lost 7 bases and the V segment lost 4 bases, leaving 15 bases of the junction unmatched. CDR1 and CDR2 (germline): DFQATT, SNEGSKA (reference sequence). The CDR3 DNA is TGCAGTGCTAACCAACGGGGGCGGGAGGTTAGGAATGAGCAGTTCTTC. Protein product: CSANQRGREVRNEQFF.

CDR3 region: CASSPESGHGAQHF. Written as DNA, the CDR3 is TGTGCCAGCAGCCCCGAATCGGGACACGGGGCCCAGCATTTT. J is TRBJ1-5 and V is TRBV7-8; TRBD1 might be the D (6 bases). CDR1 is SGHVS, CDR2 FQNEAQ, per germline. V was cut by 5 bases and J by 11 bases, with 19 bases left in between. The CDR3 totals 14 residues.

For this clonotype: Without the conserved terminal phenylalanine or tryptophan, this CDR3 likely stems from a read error. J is TRBJ1-5 and V is TRBV10-3; a weak D match, TRBD1 (6 bases). In germline, CDR1 is ENHRY, CDR2 SYGVKD. Trimming left V 0 bases short and J 0 bases short, with 18 bases between. This CDR3 has 19 residues. The CDR3 region is CAISESQVGGAYSNQPQHP. The DNA for the CDR3 is TGTGCCATCAGTGAGTCGCAGGTGGGGGGGGCTTATAGCAATCAGCCCCAGCATCCT.

Ten or more counts support this clonotype. The genes are TRBV20-1 and TRBJ2-1; 7 bases align to TRBD2. CDR3 length equals 12 residues. Germline V gene sequence: CDR1 DFQATT, CDR2 SNEGSKA (reference sequence). The junction had 9 bases not matched to a gene; V was cut back by 3 bases and J by 13 bases. CDR3 amino acids: CSASLLARKQFF. The CDR3 nucleotides are TGCAGTGCTAGCCTACTAGCGCGGAAACAGTTCTTC.